This T cell receptor beta chain was identified during a study of CD8+CD57+ T cells in acquired aplastic anemia. Study at large: Sorted CD4+ and CD8+ cells yielded roughly 3.5 ug of DNA on average. Whole-study results and caveats: CD8+ Simpson's diversity showed no significant patient-control difference.

For sequencing, patients were chosen who had shown expansion of CD8+CD57+ cells by flow cytometry. The patients all had a severe acquired aplastic anemia diagnosis. Patients were untreated when blood was sampled. Genomic DNA was employed as the template in profiling TCR beta VDJ and CDR3. TCRdb ran MiXCR on the reads and lists one entry per CDR3 protein. The table records fewer than 200,000 distinct CDR3 sequences, around 48% of them present only once. With 10 bases removed from V and 0 bases from J, the gap between germline ends came to 9 bases. The CDR3 runs to 12 residues. Germline-derived CDR1 and CDR2 are ENHRY and SYGVKD. A few counts support this clonotype. Its antigen is unidentified.

The chain combines TRBV10-3 with TRBJ1-1; unclear D gene. The sample taken for sequencing was sorted CD4+, CD8+, or CD8+CD57+ T cells (not recorded which) from PBMCs. The source of this sequence is a human donor with aplastic anemia. The CDR3 here is CATRHLNTEAFF. The CDR3 DNA reads TGTGCCACTCGACATCTGAACACTGAAGCTTTCTTT.